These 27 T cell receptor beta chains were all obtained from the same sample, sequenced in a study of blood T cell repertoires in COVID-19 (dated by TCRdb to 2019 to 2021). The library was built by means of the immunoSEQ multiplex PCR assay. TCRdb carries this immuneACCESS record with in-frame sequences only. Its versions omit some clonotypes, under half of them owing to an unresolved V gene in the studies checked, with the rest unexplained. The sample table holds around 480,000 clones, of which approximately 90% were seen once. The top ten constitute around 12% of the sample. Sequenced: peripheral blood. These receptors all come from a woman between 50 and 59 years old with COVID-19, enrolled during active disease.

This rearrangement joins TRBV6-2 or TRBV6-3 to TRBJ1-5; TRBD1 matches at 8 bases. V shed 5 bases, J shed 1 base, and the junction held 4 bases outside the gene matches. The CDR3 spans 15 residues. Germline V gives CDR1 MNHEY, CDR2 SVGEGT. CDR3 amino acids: CASSHRGGSNQPQHF. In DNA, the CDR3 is TGTGCCAGCAGTCACAGGGGGGGAAGCAATCAGCCCCAGCATTTT.

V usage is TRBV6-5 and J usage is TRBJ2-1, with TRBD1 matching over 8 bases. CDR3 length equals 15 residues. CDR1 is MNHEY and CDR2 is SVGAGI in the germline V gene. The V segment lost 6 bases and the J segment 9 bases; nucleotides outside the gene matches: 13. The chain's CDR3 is CASRDPGTGVGEQFF. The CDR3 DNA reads TGTGCCAGCAGGGACCCGGGGACAGGAGTTGGTGAGCAGTTCTTC.

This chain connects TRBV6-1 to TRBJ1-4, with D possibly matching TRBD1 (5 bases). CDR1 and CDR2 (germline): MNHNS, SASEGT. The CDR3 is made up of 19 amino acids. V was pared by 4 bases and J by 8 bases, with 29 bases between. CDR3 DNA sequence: TGTGCCAGCAGTGTACGCAGGGTGGCGGGGATTGGGCTTACAGAAAAACTGTTTTTT. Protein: CASSVRRVAGIGLTEKLFF.

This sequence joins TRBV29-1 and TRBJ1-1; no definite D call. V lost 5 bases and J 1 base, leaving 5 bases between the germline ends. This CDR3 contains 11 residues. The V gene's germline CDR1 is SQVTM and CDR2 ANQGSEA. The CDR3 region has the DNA TGCAGCGTTCAGTGGAACACTGAAGCTTTCTTT. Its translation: CSVQWNTEAFF.

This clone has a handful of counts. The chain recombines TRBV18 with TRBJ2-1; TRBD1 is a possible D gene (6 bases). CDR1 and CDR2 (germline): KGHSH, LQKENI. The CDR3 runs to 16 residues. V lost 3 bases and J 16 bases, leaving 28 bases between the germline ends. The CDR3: CASSPPDGAVTGRKFF. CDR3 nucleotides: TGTGCCAGCTCACCCCCGGATGGGGCTGTTACAGGGAGAAAATTCTTC.

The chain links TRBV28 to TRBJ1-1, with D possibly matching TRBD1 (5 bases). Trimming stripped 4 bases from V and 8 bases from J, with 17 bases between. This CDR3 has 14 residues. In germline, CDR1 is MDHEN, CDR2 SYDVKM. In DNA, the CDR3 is TGTGCCAGCAGTTATTCGCAGGGCCGGTCGGAAGCTTTCTTT. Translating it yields CASSYSQGRSEAFF.

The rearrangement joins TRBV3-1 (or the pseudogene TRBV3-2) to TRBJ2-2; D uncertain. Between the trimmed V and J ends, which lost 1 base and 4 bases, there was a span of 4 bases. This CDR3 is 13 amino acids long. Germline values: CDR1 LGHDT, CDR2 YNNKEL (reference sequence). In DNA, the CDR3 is TGTGCCAGCAGCCAAGCGAGCACCGGGGAGCTGTTTTTT. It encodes CASSQASTGELFF.

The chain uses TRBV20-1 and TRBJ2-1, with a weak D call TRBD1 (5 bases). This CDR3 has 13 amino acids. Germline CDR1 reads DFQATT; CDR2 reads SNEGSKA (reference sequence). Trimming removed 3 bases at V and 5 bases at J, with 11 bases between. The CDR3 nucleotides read TGCAGTGCTAGTGACAGCGATCACAATGAGCAGTTCTTC. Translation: CSASDSDHNEQFF.

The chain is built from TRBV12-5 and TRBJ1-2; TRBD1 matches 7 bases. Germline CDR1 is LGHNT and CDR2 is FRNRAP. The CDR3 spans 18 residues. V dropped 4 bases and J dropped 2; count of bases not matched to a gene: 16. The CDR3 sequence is CASGSKIDATGTNYGYTF. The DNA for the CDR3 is TGTGCTAGTGGTTCTAAAATCGACGCGACAGGGACCAACTATGGCTACACCTTC.

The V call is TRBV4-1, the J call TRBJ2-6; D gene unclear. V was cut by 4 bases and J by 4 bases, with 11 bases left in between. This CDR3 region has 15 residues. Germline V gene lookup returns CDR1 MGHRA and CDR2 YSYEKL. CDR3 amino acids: CASSLLSIGANVLTF. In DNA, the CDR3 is TGCGCCAGCAGCCTTCTTAGCATCGGGGCCAACGTCCTGACTTTC.

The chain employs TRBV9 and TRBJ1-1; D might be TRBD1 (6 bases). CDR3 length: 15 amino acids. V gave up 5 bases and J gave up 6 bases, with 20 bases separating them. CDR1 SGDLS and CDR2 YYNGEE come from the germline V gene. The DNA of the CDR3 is TGTGCCAGCAGTGTATCCCTCGGGGGGCGGTCTGAAGCTTTCTTT. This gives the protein CASSVSLGGRSEAFF.

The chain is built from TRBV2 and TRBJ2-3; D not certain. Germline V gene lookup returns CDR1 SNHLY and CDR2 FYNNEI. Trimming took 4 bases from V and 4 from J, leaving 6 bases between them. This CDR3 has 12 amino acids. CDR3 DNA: TGTGCCAGCAGTGTTCTTTCAGATACGCAGTATTTT. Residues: CASSVLSDTQYF.

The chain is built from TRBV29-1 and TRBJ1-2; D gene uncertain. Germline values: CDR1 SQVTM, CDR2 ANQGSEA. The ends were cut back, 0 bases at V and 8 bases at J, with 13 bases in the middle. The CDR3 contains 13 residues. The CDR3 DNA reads TGCAGCGTTGAAGACCCGTTGATCGGGGGCTACACCTTC. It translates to CSVEDPLIGGYTF. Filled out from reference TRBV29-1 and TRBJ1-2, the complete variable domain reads SAVISQKPSRDICQRGTSLTIQCQVDSQVTMMFWYRQQPGQSLTLIATANQGSEATYESGFVIDKFPISRPNLTFSTLTVSNMSPEDSSIYLCSVEDPLIGGYTFGSGTRLTVV.

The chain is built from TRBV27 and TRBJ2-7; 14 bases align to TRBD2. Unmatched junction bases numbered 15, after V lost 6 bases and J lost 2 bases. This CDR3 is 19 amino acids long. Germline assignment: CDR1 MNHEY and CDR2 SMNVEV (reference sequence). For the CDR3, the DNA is TGTGCCAGCAGCCCCTATCCGGGACTAGCGGGGGACTCAGCCTACGAGCAGTACTTC. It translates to CASSPYPGLAGDSAYEQYF.

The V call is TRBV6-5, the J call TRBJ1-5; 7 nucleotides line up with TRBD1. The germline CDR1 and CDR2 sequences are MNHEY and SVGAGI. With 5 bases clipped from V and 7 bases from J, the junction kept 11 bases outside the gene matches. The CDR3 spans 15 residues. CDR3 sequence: CASSSTTGVGQPQHF. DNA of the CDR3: TGTGCCAGCAGTAGTACTACAGGGGTAGGGCAGCCCCAGCATTTT.

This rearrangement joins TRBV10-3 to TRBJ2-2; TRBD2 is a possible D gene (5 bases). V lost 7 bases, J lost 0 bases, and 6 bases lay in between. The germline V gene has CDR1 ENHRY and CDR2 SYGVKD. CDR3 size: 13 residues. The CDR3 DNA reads TGTGCCATCAAGGAGGCGAACACCGGGGAGCTGTTTTTT. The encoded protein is CAIKEANTGELFF.

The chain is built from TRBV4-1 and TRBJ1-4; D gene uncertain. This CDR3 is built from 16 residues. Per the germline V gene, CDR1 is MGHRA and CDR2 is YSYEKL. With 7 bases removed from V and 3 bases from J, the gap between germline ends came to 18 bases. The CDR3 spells CASTASERAANEKLFF. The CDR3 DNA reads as TGCGCCAGCACGGCCTCCGAGAGGGCGGCTAATGAAAAACTGTTTTTT.

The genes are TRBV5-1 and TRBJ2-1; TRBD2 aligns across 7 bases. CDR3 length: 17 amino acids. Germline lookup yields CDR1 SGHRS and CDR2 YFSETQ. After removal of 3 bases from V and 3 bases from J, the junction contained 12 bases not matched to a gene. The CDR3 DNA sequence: TGCGCCAGCAGCTACCGGGGCGCGGGGGTCCTCTACAATGAGCAGTTCTTC. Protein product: CASSYRGAGVLYNEQFF.

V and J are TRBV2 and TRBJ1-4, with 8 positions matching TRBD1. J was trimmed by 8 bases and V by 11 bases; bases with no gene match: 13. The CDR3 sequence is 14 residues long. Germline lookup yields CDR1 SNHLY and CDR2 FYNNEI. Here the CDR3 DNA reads TGTGCCTCCAGCTCTGGACAGGGAGGAGAAAAACTGTTTTTT. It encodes CASSSGQGGEKLFF.

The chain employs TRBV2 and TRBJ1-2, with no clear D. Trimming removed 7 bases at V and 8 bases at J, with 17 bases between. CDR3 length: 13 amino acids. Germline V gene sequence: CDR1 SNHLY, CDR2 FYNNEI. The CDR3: CASTPPPPGGYTF. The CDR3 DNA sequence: TGTGCCAGCACTCCCCCCCCGCCCGGGGGCTACACCTTC. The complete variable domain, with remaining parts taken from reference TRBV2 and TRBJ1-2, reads EPEVTQTPSHQVTQMGQEVILRCVPISNHLYFYWYRQILGQKVEFLVSFYNNEISEKSEIFDDQFSVERPDGSNFTLKIRSTKLEDSAMYFCASTPPPPGGYTFGSGTRLTVV.

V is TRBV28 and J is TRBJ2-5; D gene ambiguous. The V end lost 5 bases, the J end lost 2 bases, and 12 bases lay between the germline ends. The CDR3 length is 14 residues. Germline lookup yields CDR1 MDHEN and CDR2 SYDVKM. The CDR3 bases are TGTGCCAGCAGTCGCGCCCCGACTCAAGAGACCCAGTACTTC. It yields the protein CASSRAPTQETQYF.

The CDR3 DNA follows: TGTGCCAGCAGCCCCGGGATCTACAATGAGCAGTTCTTC. It is translated as CASSPGIYNEQFF. The J gene is TRBJ2-1, the V gene TRBV2; D possibly corresponds to TRBD2 (5 bases). The V end lost 6 bases, the J end lost 3 bases, and 9 bases lay between the germline ends. In germline, CDR1 is SNHLY, CDR2 FYNNEI. There are 13 residues in the CDR3.

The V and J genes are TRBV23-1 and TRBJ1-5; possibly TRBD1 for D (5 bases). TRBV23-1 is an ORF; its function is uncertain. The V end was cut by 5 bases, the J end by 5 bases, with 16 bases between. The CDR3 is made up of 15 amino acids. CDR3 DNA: TGCGCCAGCAGTTCGGACACCCGTACGGATCAGCCCCAGCATTTT. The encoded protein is CASSSDTRTDQPQHF.

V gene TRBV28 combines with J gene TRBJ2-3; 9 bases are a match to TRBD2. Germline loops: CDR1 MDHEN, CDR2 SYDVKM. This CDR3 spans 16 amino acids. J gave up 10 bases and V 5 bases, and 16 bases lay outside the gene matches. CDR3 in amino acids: CASSLGGVAGARPQYF. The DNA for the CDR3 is TGTGCCAGCAGTCTAGGGGGAGTAGCGGGGGCGCGTCCGCAGTATTTT. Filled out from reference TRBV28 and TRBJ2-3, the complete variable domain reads DVKVTQSSRYLVKRTGEKVFLECVQDMDHENMFWYRQDPGLGLRLIYFSYDVKMKEKGDIPEGYSVSREKKERFSLILESASTNQTSMYLCASSLGGVAGARPQYFGPGTRLTVL.

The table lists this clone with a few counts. The CDR3: CATSAPGQGLPILHF. The CDR3 nucleotides read TGTGCCACCAGCGCTCCGGGACAGGGACTTCCCATCCTCCACTTT. The chain is built from TRBV15 and TRBJ1-6, with 9 bases aligning to TRBD1. The CDR3 has 15 residues. The germline V gene encodes CDR1 LNHNV and CDR2 YYDKDF (reference sequence). Unmatched junction bases numbered 14, after V lost 5 bases and J lost 15 bases.

The CDR3 sequence is CSGRDSYNSPLHF. The CDR3 DNA is TGCAGCGGCCGGGACAGTTATAATTCACCCCTCCACTTT. The rearrangement joins TRBV29-1 to TRBJ1-6, with TRBD1 identical over 7 bases. This CDR3 region has 13 residues. The V gene's germline CDR1 is SQVTM and CDR2 ANQGSEA. J was trimmed by 4 bases and V by 7 bases; bases with no gene match: 4.

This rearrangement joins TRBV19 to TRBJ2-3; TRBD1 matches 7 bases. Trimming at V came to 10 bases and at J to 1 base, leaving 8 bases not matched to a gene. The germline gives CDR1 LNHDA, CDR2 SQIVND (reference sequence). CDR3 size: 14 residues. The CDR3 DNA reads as TGTGCCACGGAACCGGGACAGCGCACAGATACGCAGTATTTT. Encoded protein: CATEPGQRTDTQYF.